This paragraph reports one T cell receptor beta chain. Treatment specified: oral pan-JAK inhibitor, 5-10 mg twice daily. This sample is drawn from a study of CD8+ T cells in alopecia areata. Sequencing templates came from extracted RNA that was reverse transcribed into cDNA. Sequencing used immunoSEQ multiplex PCR; TCRdb keeps in-frame clones, though not all of them. The sample yields 200,000 to 250,000 clones, roughly 66% seen once. The source of this sequence is a human donor with alopecia areata. Sample: CD4+ T cells sorted from blood, taken between weeks 43 and 45, from a patient treated with tofacitinib.

CDR3 bases: TGTGCCAGCATCAGACAGGATTATAGCAATCAGCCCCAGCATTTT. It yields the protein CASIRQDYSNQPQHF. V is TRBV6-6 and J is TRBJ1-5, with TRBD1 as a possible D gene (6 bases). The germline V gene has CDR1 MNHNY and CDR2 SVGAGI (reference sequence). With 7 bases removed from V and 0 bases from J, the gap between germline ends came to 13 bases. The CDR3 covers 15 residues.